This TCR beta chain was captured by sequencing in a study of T cell responses to AZD1222 COVID-19 vaccine (dated by TCRdb to about 2021). Context from the whole study: A total of more than 230 trial participants underwent TCR sequencing, of whom some 210 received two doses of AZD1222 and around 26 received two doses of the MenACWY control vaccine. Trial participants were enrolled by age into 18-55, 56-69 and 70-plus year subgroups, with around 150, 28 and 57 TCR-sequenced participants respectively. Here is what the overall study found, with its caveats: Vaccine-associated CD4 TCRs spanned the whole spike protein, with dominant responses in regions 160-218 and 743-854. No day 14 peak-response samples were available, so repertoires were characterized only after the peak T cell response. After two AZD1222 doses, both the breadth and the depth of spike-specific TCRs were significantly higher than at day 0 and than in MenACWY recipients. Most participants were white British and females outnumbered males, and the authors suggested that clonal diversity may have been underestimated. Epitopes outside the regions mutated in the B.1.351 and B.1.1.7 variants were reportedly recognized by nearly half of the unique spike-specific TCRs. In the small 56-69-year group, the increase in depth fell short of significance, most likely because of low power. Only six AZD1222 recipients were SARS-CoV-2 seropositive at baseline, limiting conclusions about previously exposed vaccinees.

The time point label, read with the paper, signifies: about 28 days (+/-7) after the second vaccine dose. AZD1222 recipients whose second dose came at about 4 weeks and those whose second dose came at about 12 weeks were combined into one group, since spike-specific TCR depth and breadth did not differ between the two schedules. Vaccinee samples were obtained from the UK trials COV001 and COV002, which included a single-blind randomized controlled phase 2/3 trial of AZD1222 (ChAdOx1 nCoV-19) in healthy adults. For TCRbeta chain sequencing, PBMC samples from trial participants were taken at day 0 and at day 28 after the second dose. CDR1 and CDR2, looked up from the germline V gene, are SNHLY and FYNNEI. V sheds 5 bases and J sheds 2 bases, leaving 13 bases between their ends. The CDR3 runs 15 residues from the cysteine to the phenylalanine. The read is trimmed to its CDR3 DNA, 45 bases read in frame from base 1.

To note about this clone: The specificity of this receptor is unknown. The sample holds no much larger clone one base away, and base qualities are not on file.

The CDR3 regions of human TCRbeta chains were subjected to immunosequencing. Per the source publication's procedure: TCRs in the repertoires were compared against a reference library of SARS-CoV-2-specific TCRs that had been generated with the MIRA antigen-specificity platform. Breadth meant the fraction of unique TCRs that were SARS-CoV-2-associated, whereas depth meant the fraction of total T cells that were SARS-CoV-2-associated. Using the MIRA data, every spike-specific TCR was mapped to the spike region that the TCR reacted to and assigned to either a CD4 or a CD8 class. Log10-transformed breadth and depth values were compared by one-way ANOVA with Sidak's multiple comparisons tests. As stored in TCRdb, this immuneACCESS dataset retains in-frame rearrangements with V and J assigned. A fraction of the clones does not appear; measured against another copy, unresolved V genes explain less than half of the discrepancy, and the remainder lacks a known reason. V and J calls plus clone size are reproduced from that table; the DNA served to infer D and trimming. For this sample there are approximately 150,000 clones; about 90% appear just once. Of the sample, 9.3% is held by the ten largest clones.

The clonotype was recovered from an adult who received the AZD1222 COVID-19 vaccine. The starting material was peripheral blood, obtained 28 days after the second AZD1222 dose. The V gene is TRBV2 and the J gene is TRBJ1-5; possibly the D gene is TRBD1, per 5 matching bases. The nucleotide sequence reads as follows: TGTGCCAGCAGTCCGGGACCTAGGGGCAATCAGCCCCAGCATTTT. Translated, it reads CASSPGPRGNQPQHF.